The rows below give T cell receptor beta chains drawn from one sample of a study of metastatic and nonmetastatic thyroid tumors. TCRdb re-analyzed the PCR reads using MiXCR. The sample lists 7,000 to 9,500 clones; over 12% were seen once. The sequencing input was blood. The receptor source for this set is a female donor with papillary thyroid cancer or a benign thyroid nodule (not recorded which). Some clones in this sample may be carry-over from other donors' samples. Both conserved end residues are part of each CDR3. D genes are given only for firm matches. Some rows have no size entry. The others give once, few or many, or a class for an expanded clone.

j_call d_call v_call clone_size cdr3_aa cdr3_nt
TRBJ1-1 TRBD1 TRBV10-3 few CAISKDRGNTEAFF TGTGCCATCAGTAAGGACAGGGGGAACACTGAAGCTTTCTTT
TRBJ1-2 . TRBV6-2/TRBV6-3 . CASSPTGRGRGYGYTF TGTGCCAGCAGCCCCACTGGAAGGGGAAGGGGCTATGGCTACACCTTC
TRBJ2-2 TRBD2 TRBV4-2 many CASSKGLAGPNTGELFF TGTGCCAGCAGCAAGGGACTAGCGGGGCCGAACACCGGGGAGCTGTTTTTT
TRBJ1-2 . TRBV27 medium-sized CASSLGGGSNGYTF TGTGCCAGCAGTTTAGGTGGCGGGTCGAATGGCTACACCTTC
TRBJ1-1 TRBD1 TRBV7-9 many CASSERQGGSEAFF TGTGCCAGCAGCGAGCGACAGGGGGGATCCGAAGCTTTCTTT
TRBJ2-2 TRBD1 TRBV5-1 medium-sized CASSPDRGLNTGELFF TGCGCCAGCAGCCCCGACAGGGGGCTCAACACCGGGGAGCTGTTTTTT
TRBJ2-3 TRBD2 TRBV20-1 . CSAGTSGRPSTDTQYF TGCAGTGCTGGGACTAGCGGGAGGCCTAGCACAGATACGCAGTATTTT
TRBJ1-5 . TRBV6-6 . CASSYSGNHPQHF TGTGCCAGCAGTTACTCGGGCAATCATCCCCAGCATTTT
TRBJ2-1 . TRBV27 . CTSSLSWGEFAYNEQFF TGTACCAGCAGTTTATCGTGGGGGGAGTTCGCTTACAATGAGCAGTTCTTC
TRBJ1-2 . TRBV20-1 many CSARSAGTYGYTF TGCAGTGCTAGGTCAGCGGGGACATATGGCTACACCTTC
TRBJ2-5 TRBD1 TRBV27 many CASSSAQRDRGGRTQYF TGTGCCAGCAGTTCCGCCCAAAGGGACAGAGGGGGTCGGACCCAGTACTTC
TRBJ1-2 . TRBV20-1 many CSARVQGDYGYTF TGCAGTGCTAGGGTCCAGGGTGACTATGGCTACACCTTC
TRBJ1-2 TRBD1 TRBV6-1 medium-sized CASGRDRGSGGYTF TGTGCCAGCGGTCGGGACAGGGGATCCGGGGGCTACACCTTC
TRBJ1-2 . TRBV6-1 medium-sized CATFIGLGGYTF TGTGCCACGTTCATAGGGTTGGGTGGCTACACCTTC
TRBJ2-3 . TRBV6-1 few CASSGGLTDTQYF TGTGCCAGCAGCGGGGGACTCACAGATACGCAGTATTTT
TRBJ1-2 TRBD1 TRBV6-1 . CASSDGGTAEPYTF TGTGCCAGCAGTGACGGGGGGACAGCAGAACCCTACACCTTC
TRBJ1-2 . TRBV5-1 medium-sized CASSLATNYGYTF TGCGCCAGCAGCTTGGCCACTAACTATGGCTACACCTTC